The 26 T cell receptor beta chains listed next were all sequenced from one sample in a study of glioma-infiltrating T cells after dendritic cell vaccination. TCRdb's table, derived via immunoSEQ multiplex PCR, lists solely in-frame clones and lacks some. The sample records 75,000 to 100,000 clones, around 80% being singletons. The specimen comprised blood, sampled before dendritic cell vaccination. The receptors originated from a human donor with glioblastoma.

This chain joins TRBV18 and TRBJ2-7, with 13 bases matching TRBD2. J was trimmed by 5 bases and V by 3 bases; bases with no gene match: 4. The germline V gene has CDR1 KGHSH and CDR2 LQKENI. This CDR3 contains 15 residues. In DNA form, the CDR3 reads TGTGCCAGCTCACCTGGGACTAGCGGGATTAACGAGCAGTACTTC. Encoded protein: CASSPGTSGINEQYF.

The chain is built from TRBV18 and TRBJ1-6; 9 bases map to TRBD1. The length of the CDR3 is 17 residues. The germline V gene has CDR1 KGHSH and CDR2 LQKENI. The V gene end was trimmed by 1 base and the J gene end by 7 bases; junction bases not matched to a gene: 8. CDR3 coding DNA: TGTGCCAGCTCACCACAGGGGACAGGGTTTATGAATTCACCCCTCCACTTT. This encodes CASSPQGTGFMNSPLHF.

The V gene is TRBV28, the J gene TRBJ1-2, with D possibly matching TRBD1 (6 bases). The germline V and J ends were trimmed by 4 bases and 5 bases, with 14 bases remaining between them. Germline V CDR1 and CDR2: MDHEN, SYDVKM. There are 14 residues in the CDR3. The CDR3 sequence: CASSSQGGGYGYTF. CDR3 in DNA: TGTGCCAGCAGTTCTCAAGGGGGTGGTTATGGCTACACCTTC.

Only one count was recorded for this clone. The rearrangement joins TRBV27 to TRBJ2-3, with 13 bases identical to TRBD2. The junction had 6 bases not matched to a gene; V was cut back by 3 bases and J by 0 bases. The CDR3 contains 18 residues. Germline V gene data show CDR1 as MNHEY and CDR2 as SMNVEV (reference sequence). The CDR3 region has the DNA TGTGCCAGCAGTTTGACTAGCGGGAGGCCTACTAGCACAGATACGCAGTATTTT. Translating it yields CASSLTSGRPTSTDTQYF.

This rearrangement joins TRBV5-1 to TRBJ1-2; D is perhaps TRBD1 (6 bases). Germline CDR1 and CDR2: SGHRS and YFSETQ. V was shortened by 5 bases and J by 6 bases, with 14 bases between the two germline ends. The CDR3 loop spans 13 amino acids. The CDR3 DNA reads TGCGCCAGCAGTACAGGGTTCGAGGATGGCTACACCTTC. This gives the protein CASSTGFEDGYTF.

In this sample, this clone turned up once. The chain uses TRBV7-8 and TRBJ2-1; D call uncertain. CDR1 is SGHVS, CDR2 FQNEAQ, per germline. The CDR3 is made up of 15 amino acids. Between the trimmed V and J ends, which lost 0 bases and 4 bases, there was a span of 10 bases. CDR3 residues: CASSLATASYNEQFF. DNA of the CDR3: TGTGCCAGCAGCTTAGCGACTGCCTCTTACAATGAGCAGTTCTTC.

The rearrangement joins TRBV11-2 to TRBJ2-5; TRBD2 agrees at 11 bases. The DNA end is more similar to TRBJ2-7, so the J call may be wrong. This CDR3 has 14 residues. CDR1 and CDR2 from the germline V gene are SGHAT and FQNNGV. The CDR3 region has the DNA TGTGCCAGCAGCTTGACTAGCGGGATTTACGAGCAGTACTTC. Translation gives CASSLTSGIYEQYF.

The J gene is TRBJ2-2, the V gene TRBV5-1, with D uncertain. With 0 bases removed from V and 2 bases from J, the gap between germline ends came to 8 bases. CDR3 length: 15 amino acids. From germline, CDR1 is SGHRS and CDR2 YFSETQ. The CDR3 protein is CASSLVRSNTGELFF. DNA for the CDR3: TGCGCCAGCAGCTTGGTCAGATCCAACACCGGGGAGCTGTTTTTT.

The genes are TRBV6-1 and TRBJ1-2, with D possibly TRBD1 on 6 matching bases. In germline, CDR1 is MNHNS, CDR2 SASEGT. V was cut by 5 bases and J by 6 bases, with 19 bases left in between. The length of the CDR3 is 15 residues. In nucleotides, the CDR3 is TGTGCCAGCAGTCCCAAGAGGGGGACAAGGGATGGCTACACCTTC. This encodes CASSPKRGTRDGYTF.

This chain uses TRBV19 with TRBJ2-2; TRBD2 agrees at 9 bases. V shed 3 bases and J 4 bases; nucleotides not matched to a gene: 6. Germline V CDR1 and CDR2: LNHDA, SQIVND (reference sequence). There are 16 residues in the CDR3. In DNA form, the CDR3 reads TGTGCCAGTAGTATTAGGAGCGGGGGGCGCACCGGGGAGCTGTTTTTT. Translating it yields CASSIRSGGRTGELFF.

This chain joins TRBV9 and TRBJ2-1; D gene unclear. The germline V gene has CDR1 SGDLS and CDR2 YYNGEE. The CDR3 spans 14 residues. The V and J ends lost 0 bases and 6 bases respectively, with 10 bases between them. CDR3 protein: CASSVGSTINEQFF. In DNA, the CDR3 is TGTGCCAGCAGCGTAGGGTCGACAATCAATGAGCAGTTCTTC.

The rearrangement uses TRBV7-9 and TRBJ1-1; D unresolved. Germline-derived CDR1 and CDR2 are SEHNR and FQNEAQ (reference sequence). The V gene lost 2 bases and the J gene lost 3 bases, with 7 bases spanning the gap. The CDR3 covers 13 residues. The DNA for the CDR3 is TGTGCCAGCAGCTTAATTATCGACACTGAAGCTTTCTTT. Protein sequence: CASSLIIDTEAFF.

The table lists this clone with many counts. The V and J genes are TRBV28 and TRBJ2-1, with D perhaps TRBD2 (5 bases). Looked up from germline, CDR1 is MDHEN and CDR2 is SYDVKM. V lost 6 bases to trimming and J lost 8 bases, with 14 bases between them. The CDR3 is 13 residues long. CDR3 coding DNA: TGTGCCAGCAGGCCTTATAGCGAACATGAGCAGTTCTTC. Protein sequence: CASRPYSEHEQFF.

The J gene is TRBJ2-1, the V gene TRBV5-4, with 9 positions matching TRBD2. The CDR3 consists of 15 residues. The germline V gene encodes CDR1 SGHNT and CDR2 YYREEE (reference sequence). V was pared by 4 bases and J by 6 bases, with 8 bases of the junction left unmatched. CDR3 in DNA: TGTGCCAGCAGCCAAGAGGCTAGCGGGGTCAATGAGCAGTTCTTC. It translates to CASSQEASGVNEQFF.

The CDR3 loop reads CSVGTGGVLGGNTIYF. CDR3 coding DNA: TGCAGCGTCGGGACAGGGGGTGTGCTCGGAGGAAACACCATATATTTT. The chain is built from TRBV29-1 and TRBJ1-3, with 11 bases fitting TRBD1. Trimming removed 6 bases from V and 4 bases from J; junction bases left unmatched: 11. The CDR3 sequence is 16 residues long. Germline lookup yields CDR1 SQVTM and CDR2 ANQGSEA.

The genes are TRBV5-4 and TRBJ1-6; D gene ambiguous. The CDR3 sequence is 13 residues long. CDR1 and CDR2 from the germline V gene are SGHNT and YYREEE (reference sequence). V was clipped by 10 bases and J by 7 bases, with 15 bases between them. The CDR3 DNA reads TGTGCCCTCAGAATGACACCAAATTCACCCCTCCACTTT. Translating gives CALRMTPNSPLHF.

About this clone itself: One end of the junction does not line up with germline, which may come from a read error. The chain couples TRBV20-1 to TRBJ1-4; 8 bases align to TRBD1. Per germline, CDR1 DFQATT and CDR2 SNEGSKA (reference sequence). CDR3 length: 9 residues. The CDR3 is CSARQTGVF. For the CDR3, the DNA is TGCAGTGCTAGGCAGACAGGGGTTTTT.

The chain carries TRBV20-1 and TRBJ2-7, with D unresolved. V was clipped by 3 bases and J by 5 bases, with 8 bases between them. Germline CDR1 and CDR2: DFQATT and SNEGSKA (reference sequence). The CDR3 consists of 11 residues. CDR3 bases: TGCAGTGCTAGTCGAGCGAACGAGCAGTACTTC. Protein: CSASRANEQYF.

The chain has TRBV28 and TRBJ1-5; D remains unclear. The V gene lost 6 bases and the J gene lost 0 bases, with 15 bases spanning the gap. The V gene's germline CDR1 is MDHEN and CDR2 SYDVKM. The CDR3 is 16 amino acids. CDR3 in DNA: TGTGCCAGCAGCCCCAACGCCGGGTTTAGCAATCAGCCCCAGCATTTT. This translates into CASSPNAGFSNQPQHF.

The genes are TRBV19 and TRBJ2-2, with no clear D. From germline, CDR1 is LNHDA and CDR2 SQIVND (reference sequence). V dropped 10 bases and J dropped 0 bases, with 12 bases sitting between them. The CDR3 is 14 residues long. The CDR3 nucleotides read TGTGCCACCCGAAGAGATACGAACACCGGGGAGCTGTTTTTT. This translates into CATRRDTNTGELFF.

This chain connects TRBV7-3 to TRBJ2-3; 11 bases map to TRBD2. The CDR3 is 16 residues long. Germline CDR1 reads SGHTA; CDR2 reads FQGTGA. Trimming at V came to 5 bases and at J to 5 bases, leaving 9 bases not matched to a gene. CDR3: CASSANSGGAGDTQYF. CDR3 DNA: TGTGCCAGCAGCGCCAATAGCGGGGGGGCTGGAGATACGCAGTATTTT.

The genes are TRBV2 and TRBJ2-3; a weak D match, TRBD2 (6 bases). CDR3 length equals 13 residues. V was pared by 10 bases and J by 6 bases, with 17 bases between. The germline CDR1 and CDR2 sequences are SNHLY and FYNNEI. CDR3 protein: CATLRRAGDTQYF. CDR3 coding DNA: TGTGCCACCCTGAGGAGGGCGGGGGATACGCAGTATTTT.

The rearrangement links TRBV9 to TRBJ2-4; 8 bases are a match to TRBD2. CDR1 SGDLS and CDR2 YYNGEE come from the germline V gene. The CDR3 has 17 residues. Trimming took 2 bases from V and 5 from J; bases not matched to a gene: 12. Here the CDR3 DNA reads TGTGCCAGCAGCGTCGGGGGGGCCGGGGGGCAACAAAACATTCAGTACTTC. Its protein product is CASSVGGAGGQQNIQYF.

The rearrangement links TRBV30 to TRBJ2-2; D is ambiguous. Germline lookup yields CDR1 GTSNPN and CDR2 SVGIG (reference sequence). Trimming removed 2 bases at V and 6 bases at J, with 10 bases between. This CDR3 region has 13 residues. The CDR3 region is CAWSRWPAGELFF. CDR3 nucleotides: TGTGCCTGGAGTCGCTGGCCAGCCGGGGAGCTGTTTTTT.

This clone appeared a few times. This chain connects TRBV7-2 to TRBJ1-1, with unresolved D. V was shortened by 1 base and J by 11 bases, with 14 bases between the two germline ends. The CDR3 has 13 residues. Looked up from germline, CDR1 is SGHTA and CDR2 is FQGNSA. CDR3 DNA sequence: TGTGCCAGCAGCTTAGATCCGGGCAGGAGGGCTTTCTTT. This gives the protein CASSLDPGRRAFF.

The rearrangement uses TRBV7-9 and TRBJ2-7; weak D call: TRBD2 (6 bases). Germline values: CDR1 SEHNR, CDR2 FQNEAQ (reference sequence). V was shortened by 3 bases and J by 8 bases, with 14 bases between the two germline ends. The CDR3 runs to 13 residues. The CDR3 region has the DNA TGTGCCAGCAGCTTTGGGGACTGGTCCCAGCAGTACTTC. The encoded protein is CASSFGDWSQQYF.